Reported below is one T cell receptor (beta chain). Many counts were recorded for this clonotype. Its antigen is still unknown. The junction differs from germline at one of its ends, possibly a read error. These data are taken from a study of patients and donors after allogeneic stem cell transplantation (dated by TCRdb to 2018 to 2020). Its CDR3 holds 13 amino acids, cysteine through phenylalanine. The retained sequence is limited to the CDR3, 39 bases, with the frame set at the first base. The germline V gene provides CDR1 SGHRS and CDR2 YFSETQ. To prepare the library, RT-PCR was applied. Sequencing relied on a NextSeq 550. TCRdb handled the public reads itself, with Q25 trimming in fastp and clone calling in MiXCR, and kept productive beta chains. Each record represents a unique CDR3 protein, reported with the most common genes and DNA among its rows. A total of more than 150,000 distinct CDR3 sequences appear in this sample, 41% of them only once. The ten largest clones add up to less than 40% of the sample.

The chain is assembled from TRBV5-1 and TRBJ1-5, with TRBD1 perhaps the D gene, on 5 matching bases. Input material: blood, either unsorted or a sorted T cell fraction (not recorded which). This clonotype was obtained from a human donor who was either an allogeneic HSCT recipient or a stem cell or donor lymphocyte infusion donor (not recorded which). It is not recorded whose cells these are; they may come from a transplant donor. The sequenced DNA: TGTGCCAGCAGCTTAGGAGGGGATCAGCCCCAGCATTTT. Translated, it gives CASSLGGDQPQHF.